The clone carrying this T cell receptor (beta chain) has a count of ten or more. CDR3 length: 14 amino acids. Germline V gene data show CDR1 as MNHEY and CDR2 as SVGAGI. V lost 6 bases, J lost 8 bases, and 9 bases stayed unmatched. TCRdb re-called the RT-PCR reads through MiXCR, storing one row per CDR3 protein. Seen here are fewer than 800,000 distinct CDR3 sequences, about 14% observed once, and the top ten hold 3.6%. The sequenced sample consisted of memory CD4+ T cells from blood. V gene TRBV6-5 combines with J gene TRBJ1-4; 7 bases agree with TRBD1. The receptor's source is a female donor in good health, serving as a healthy control. The CDR3 spells CASSLDRVGEKLFF. CDR3 nucleotide sequence: TGTGCCAGCAGCCTCGACAGGGTTGGGGAAAAACTGTTTTTT.